The 8 T cell receptor beta chains listed next were all sequenced from one sample in a study of neoadjuvant nivolumab and ipilimumab in lung cancer. The table came from immunoSEQ multiplex PCR; TCRdb's copy has only in-frame clones and leaves some out. The sample lists around 7,700 clones; roughly 80% were seen once. The sample here was adjacent normal lung tissue, taken after neoadjuvant nivolumab, alone or with ipilimumab, at or shortly before surgery. The receptors were sampled from an adult with non-small cell lung cancer.

The chain links TRBV5-1 to TRBJ2-5; D is possibly TRBD1 or TRBD2 (5 bases each). The ends were cut back, 0 bases at V and 5 bases at J, with 11 bases in the middle. The CDR3 runs 14 residues. The V gene's germline CDR1 is SGHRS and CDR2 YFSETQ. The DNA for the CDR3 is TGCGCCAGCAGCTTGGCGGCAGGGACGGAGACCCAGTACTTC. Amino acids: CASSLAAGTETQYF.

The chain is built from TRBV7-9 and TRBJ2-7; D is unclear. Germline loops: CDR1 SEHNR, CDR2 FQNEAQ (reference sequence). The length of the CDR3 is 14 residues. With 1 base removed from V and 5 bases from J, the gap between germline ends came to 12 bases. CDR3: CASSLEGQADEQYF. The CDR3 nucleotides read TGTGCCAGCAGCTTAGAGGGTCAGGCCGACGAGCAGTACTTC.

This clone appeared a few times. The chain has TRBV25-1 and TRBJ1-5; the D gene is possibly TRBD1 (5 bases). Germline V CDR1 and CDR2: MGHDK, SYGVNS. The CDR3 sequence is 12 residues long. The germline V and J ends were trimmed by 4 bases and 9 bases, with 10 bases remaining between them. The CDR3 DNA sequence: TGTGCCAGCAGTGTGTCCGGGGGGCCCCAGCATTTT. Protein sequence: CASSVSGGPQHF. Complete variable domain (other parts from reference TRBV25-1 and TRBJ1-5): EADIYQTPRYLVIGTGKKITLECSQTMGHDKMYWYQQDPGMELHLIHYSYGVNSTEKGDLSSESTVSRIRTEHFPLTLESARPSHTSQYLCASSVSGGPQHFGDGTRLSIL.

This clone was detected a few times. CDR3 DNA: TGTGCCAGCAGCTTAGGGTCAGGGAATTCACCCCTCCACTTT. It encodes CASSLGSGNSPLHF. V and J are TRBV7-2 and TRBJ1-6; possible D gene TRBD1, 5 bases. The germline V gene encodes CDR1 SGHTA and CDR2 FQGNSA. Trimming left V 1 base short and J 7 bases short, with 8 bases between. There are 14 residues in the CDR3.

The rearrangement joins TRBV5-1 to TRBJ1-1; weak D call: TRBD1 (6 bases). Deletions cut 0 bases from V and 5 bases from J, with 14 bases between. Germline CDR1 is SGHRS and CDR2 is YFSETQ. This CDR3 has 15 residues. CDR3 DNA sequence: TGCGCCAGCAGCTTGGATTCGGGGGCACGAACTGAAGCTTTCTTT. It translates to CASSLDSGARTEAFF.

This sequence joins TRBV7-2 and TRBJ2-1; D remains unclear. CDR1 and CDR2 (germline): SGHTA, FQGNSA. Between the trimmed V and J ends, which lost 3 bases and 3 bases, there was a span of 21 bases. The CDR3 length is 18 residues. The CDR3 coding sequence is TGTGCCAGCAGCTTTCTTAACCTGGCCTTTGGGGTCTACAATGAGCAGTTCTTC. Residues: CASSFLNLAFGVYNEQFF. The whole variable domain, remainder taken from reference TRBV7-2 and TRBJ2-1, is GAGVSQSPSNKVTEKGKDVELRCDPISGHTALYWYRQSLGQGLEFLIYFQGNSAPDKSGLPSDRFSAERTGGSVSTLTIQRTQQEDSAVYLCASSFLNLAFGVYNEQFFGPGTRLTVL.

The gene calls are TRBV4-3 and TRBJ1-1; D uncertain. The CDR3 loop spans 15 amino acids. The V end lost 0 bases, the J end lost 6 bases, and 14 bases lay between the germline ends. Per the germline V gene, CDR1 is LGHNA and CDR2 is YSLEER. The CDR3 region has the DNA TGCGCCAGCAGCCAAGATTGGACGGGGATAGCTGAAGCTTTCTTT. It is translated as CASSQDWTGIAEAFF.

V is TRBV19 and J is TRBJ1-1; D may be TRBD1 (6 bases). Germline CDR1 LNHDA, CDR2 SQIVND (reference sequence). V shed 5 bases and J shed 6 bases, with 10 bases lying between them. This CDR3 region has 12 residues. The CDR3 reads CASSPHRAEAFF. The CDR3, as DNA: TGTGCCAGTAGTCCCCACAGGGCTGAAGCTTTCTTT.